This entry concerns a single TCR beta chain. Its antigen is not identified. Those who donated were healthy bone marrow donors. Vbeta (60) and Jbeta (13) primers were used in the PCR. The assay was immunoSEQ multiplex PCR, and TCRdb's table has in-frame clones only and misses some. The table lists some 130,000 clones, about three quarters of them singletons. The data are from a study of cytomegalovirus exposure and HLA in healthy donors. Study outcomes and limitations: TCR beta sequences numbering around 15,000 were associated with HLA alleles at 0.05 false discovery rate in a later analysis. A later analysis found that most CMV-associated TCR beta chains appeared HLA-restricted.

CDR3 length: 14 residues. CDR1 is LNHDA, CDR2 SQIVND, per germline (reference sequence). Trimming took 5 bases from V and 11 from J, leaving 21 bases between them. The TCR comes from a male donor in good health and CMV-seronegative. The specimen was PBMCs. The chain uses TRBV19 and TRBJ2-5, with TRBD1 as a possible D gene (7 bases). The CDR3 protein is CASSQGDSSREQYF. The CDR3 bases are TGTGCCAGTAGTCAAGGGGACAGCAGCCGGGAGCAGTACTTC.